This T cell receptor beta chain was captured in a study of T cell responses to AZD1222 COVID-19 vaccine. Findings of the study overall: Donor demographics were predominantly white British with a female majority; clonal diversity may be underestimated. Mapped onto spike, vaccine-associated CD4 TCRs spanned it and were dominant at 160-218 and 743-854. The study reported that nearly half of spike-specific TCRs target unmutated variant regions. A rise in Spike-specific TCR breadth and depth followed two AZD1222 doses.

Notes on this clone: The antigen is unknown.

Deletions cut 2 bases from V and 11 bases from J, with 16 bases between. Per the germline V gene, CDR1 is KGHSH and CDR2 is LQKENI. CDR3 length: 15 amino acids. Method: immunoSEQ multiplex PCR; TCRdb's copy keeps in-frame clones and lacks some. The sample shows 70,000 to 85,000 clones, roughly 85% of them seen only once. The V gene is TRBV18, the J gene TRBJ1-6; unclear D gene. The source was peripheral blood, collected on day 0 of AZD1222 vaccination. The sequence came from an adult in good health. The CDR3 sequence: CASSPAAEAWAPLHF. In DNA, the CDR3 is TGTGCCAGCTCACCAGCCGCGGAGGCATGGGCACCCCTCCACTTT. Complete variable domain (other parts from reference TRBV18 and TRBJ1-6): NAGVMQNPRHLVRRRGQEARLRCSPMKGHSHVYWYRQLPEEGLKFMVYLQKENIIDESGMPKERFSAEFPKEGPSILRIQQVVRGDSAAYFCASSPAAEAWAPLHFGNGTRLTVT.